One and the same sample provided the 5 T cell receptor beta chains below, sequenced in a study of blood T cells in healthy people across ages. Alongside a J-beta primer mix, a sample-barcoded 5' primer served in a second PCR lasting 7 to 11 cycles. MiXCR was run by TCRdb on the 5' RACE reads, yielding one entry per CDR3 protein. The sample records around 970,000 distinct CDR3 sequences, roughly 51% being singletons. The sample consisted of blood. The receptor source for this set is a woman aged 55-70 years in good health.

As to this clonotype: The junction differs from germline at one of its ends, possibly a read error. The V gene is TRBV7-9, the J gene TRBJ2-7; D is uncertain. Germline V gene lookup returns CDR1 SEHNR and CDR2 FQNEAQ (reference sequence). There are 13 residues in the CDR3. The CDR3 DNA follows: TGTGCCAACAGCTTATCCTTGTGGGACGAGCAGTACTTC. Translation gives CANSLSLWDEQYF.

The rearrangement links TRBV7-2 to TRBJ2-3; 7 bases fit TRBD1. The CDR3 extends over 17 amino acids. Germline CDR1 is SGHTA and CDR2 is FQGNSA. The J segment lost 0 bases and the V segment lost 1 base, leaving 7 bases of the junction unmatched. The CDR3 bases are TGTGCCAGCAGCTTAGTGAGACAGGGACCAAGCACAGATACGCAGTATTTT. Protein: CASSLVRQGPSTDTQYF.

This chain uses TRBV20-1 with TRBJ1-2; 11 nucleotides match TRBD1. After removal of 2 bases from V and 2 bases from J, the junction contained 10 bases not matched to a gene. Looked up from germline, CDR1 is DFQATT and CDR2 is SNEGSKA (reference sequence). The CDR3 totals 17 residues. CDR3 nucleotide sequence: TGCAGTGCTAGACACAGCCGGGACAGGGGGAGGAACTATGGCTACACCTTC. It encodes CSARHSRDRGRNYGYTF.

V is TRBV25-1 and J is TRBJ2-4; D tentatively reads TRBD1 or TRBD2 (5 bases each). Germline V gene sequence: CDR1 MGHDK, CDR2 SYGVNS. Trimming left V 0 bases short and J 9 bases short, with 12 bases between. CDR3 length equals 14 residues. CDR3 nucleotides: TGTGCCAGCAGTGAATATGGGGACGGAGGCATTCAGTACTTC. Protein: CASSEYGDGGIQYF.

As concerns this clonotype: Sequence at one end of the junction differs from germline and may be a read error. The genes are TRBV15 and TRBJ2-5; the D gene is possibly TRBD2 (5 bases). Germline CDR1 LNHNV, CDR2 YYDKDF (reference sequence). The CDR3 runs to 12 residues. The CDR3 DNA sequence: TGTGCCACCAGCACCGTGGGAGAGACCCGGTACTTC. Its translation: CATSTVGETRYF. The entire variable domain, with the rest obtained from reference TRBV15 and TRBJ2-5, is as follows: DAMVIQNPRYQVTQFGKPVTLSCSQTLNHNVMYWYQQKSSQAPKLLFHYYDKDFNNEADTPDNFQSRRPNTSFCFLDIRSPGLGDTAMYLCATSTVGETRYFGPGTRLLVL.